This entry is about one T cell receptor (beta chain). Time point indicated: sample taken at primary tumor resection. The input material, whole RNA from tumor, nontumor lung or frozen PBMC, was sequenced unsorted. The donor group consisted of over 55 patients who had untreated, early-stage non-small cell lung cancer. Unique molecular identifiers, one per molecule, were present on every TCR cDNA molecule. In TCRdb, the 5' RACE reads were re-called with MiXCR into one record per CDR3 protein. The sample has about 23,000 distinct CDR3 sequences; 4% to 6% are singletons. This specimen belongs to a study of spatial heterogeneity in lung cancer. Study background: Detected beta-chain sequences consistently exceeded alpha-chain sequences. Raw sequencing reads included, on average, more than 8.5 appearances of each unique TCR and UMI combination.

The receptor's source is a male donor with early-stage non-small cell lung cancer. Sequencing was performed on PBMCs, taken at surgery.

CDR3 region: CASSPGTDNGYTF. CDR3 nucleotide sequence: TGTGCCAGCTCGCCCGGGACAGATAATGGCTACACCTTC. The chain joins TRBV18 to TRBJ1-2; 7 nucleotides align to TRBD1. V was clipped by 6 bases and J by 6 bases; unmatched bases: 7. The CDR3 length is 13 residues. Germline V gives CDR1 KGHSH, CDR2 LQKENI. Supplemented by reference TRBV18 and TRBJ1-2, the full variable domain reads NAGVMQNPRHLVRRRGQEARLRCSPMKGHSHVYWYRQLPEEGLKFMVYLQKENIIDESGMPKERFSAEFPKEGPSILRIQQVVRGDSAAYFCASSPGTDNGYTFGSGTRLTVV.